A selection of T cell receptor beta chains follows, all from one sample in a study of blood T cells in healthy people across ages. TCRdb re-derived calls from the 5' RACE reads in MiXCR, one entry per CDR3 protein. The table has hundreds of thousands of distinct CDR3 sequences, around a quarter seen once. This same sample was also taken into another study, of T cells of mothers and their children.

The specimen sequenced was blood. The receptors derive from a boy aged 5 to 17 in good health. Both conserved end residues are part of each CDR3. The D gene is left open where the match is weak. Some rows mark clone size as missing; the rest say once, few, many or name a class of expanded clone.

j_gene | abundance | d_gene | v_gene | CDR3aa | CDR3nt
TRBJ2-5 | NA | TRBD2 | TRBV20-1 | CSGTSGSRQETQYF | TGCAGTGGGACTAGCGGGAGCAGGCAAGAGACCCAGTACTTC
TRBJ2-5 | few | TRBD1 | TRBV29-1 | CSARQGDQETQYF | TGCAGCGCTCGACAGGGTGACCAAGAGACCCAGTACTTC
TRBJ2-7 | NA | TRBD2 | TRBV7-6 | CASSARGLAGGWYEQYF | TGTGCCAGCAGCGCTCGCGGACTAGCGGGGGGCTGGTACGAGCAGTACTTC
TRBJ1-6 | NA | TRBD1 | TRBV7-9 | CASSLGGTGVSPLHF | TGTGCCAGCAGCTTAGGAGGGACAGGGGTCTCACCCCTCCACTTT
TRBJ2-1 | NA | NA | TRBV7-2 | CASSLRTGWRNEQFF | TGTGCCAGCAGCTTAAGGACTGGGTGGAGGAATGAGCAGTTCTTC
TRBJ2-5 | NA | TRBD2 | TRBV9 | CASSVTSGAGTQYF | TGTGCCAGCAGCGTAACTAGCGGGGCGGGGACCCAGTACTTC
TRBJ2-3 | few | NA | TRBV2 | CAYLTSDTQYF | TGTGCCTACTTGACCAGTGATACGCAGTATTTT
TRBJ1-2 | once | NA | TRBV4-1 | CASSQDPGGGRNYGYTF | TGCGCCAGCAGCCAAGATCCCGGCGGGGGACGCAACTATGGCTACACCTTC
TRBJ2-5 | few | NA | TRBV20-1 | CSARYDRTLTQYF | TGCAGTGCTAGATACGACAGGACCCTTACCCAGTACTTC
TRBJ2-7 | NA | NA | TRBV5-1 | CASSLWTGSPPSSYEQYF | TGCGCCAGCAGCTTGTGGACCGGCTCCCCTCCTAGCTCCTACGAGCAGTACTTC
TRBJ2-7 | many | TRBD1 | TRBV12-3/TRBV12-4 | CASSLYRGYEQYF | TGTGCCAGCAGTTTATACAGGGGATACGAGCAGTACTTC
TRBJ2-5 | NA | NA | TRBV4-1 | CASSHGIKGTQYF | TGCGCCAGCAGCCATGGGATTAAGGGGACCCAGTACTTC
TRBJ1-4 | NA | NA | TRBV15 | CATSRVWAWSELVF | TGTGCCACCAGCAGAGTCTGGGCCTGGTCGGAACTGGTTTTT
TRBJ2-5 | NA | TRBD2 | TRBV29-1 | CSGGTRHAETQYF | TGCAGCGGTGGGACTAGACATGCGGAGACCCAGTACTTC
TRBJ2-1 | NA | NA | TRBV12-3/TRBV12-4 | CASSFPRFPYNEQFF | TGTGCCAGCAGCTTCCCGAGGTTTCCCTACAATGAGCAGTTCTTC
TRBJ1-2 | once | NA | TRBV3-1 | CASSQEQGILGGYTF | TGTGCCAGCAGCCAGGAACAGGGTATTCTGGGTGGCTACACCTTC
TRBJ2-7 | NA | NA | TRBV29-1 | CSVEEDSSYEQYF | TGCAGCGTTGAAGAGGACAGCTCCTACGAGCAGTACTTC
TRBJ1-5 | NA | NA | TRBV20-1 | CSARVPALDQPQHF | TGCAGTGCTAGGGTACCGGCCCTAGATCAGCCCCAGCATTTT
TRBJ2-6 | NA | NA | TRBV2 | CASRGDPGGANVLTF | TGTGCCAGCAGGGGGGATCCTGGAGGGGCCAACGTCCTGACTTTC
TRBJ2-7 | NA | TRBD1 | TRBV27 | CASGDRNTYEQYF | TGTGCCAGCGGGGACAGGAATACCTACGAGCAGTACTTC
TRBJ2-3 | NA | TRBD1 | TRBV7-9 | CASSITGGGTDTQYF | TGTGCCAGCAGCATTACAGGGGGTGGCACAGATACGCAGTATTTT
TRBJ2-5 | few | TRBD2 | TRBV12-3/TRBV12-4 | CASSFQREAKTQYF | TGTGCCAGCAGTTTCCAGCGGGAGGCAAAGACCCAGTACTTC
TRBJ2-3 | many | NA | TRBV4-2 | CASSQDQGGADTQYF | TGTGCCAGCAGCCAAGATCAAGGGGGGGCAGATACGCAGTATTTT
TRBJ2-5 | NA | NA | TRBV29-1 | CSVVPGAQETQYF | TGCAGCGTTGTGCCAGGGGCACAAGAGACCCAGTACTTC
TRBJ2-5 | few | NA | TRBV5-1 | CASTLTGVQETQYF | TGCGCCAGCACCTTAACCGGGGTCCAAGAGACCCAGTACTTC
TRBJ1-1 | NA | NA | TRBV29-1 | CSVESEDTEAFF | TGCAGCGTTGAGTCCGAGGACACTGAAGCTTTCTTT
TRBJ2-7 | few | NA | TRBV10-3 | CAIRRTESSYEQYF | TGTGCCATCAGAAGGACGGAGAGCTCCTACGAGCAGTACTTC
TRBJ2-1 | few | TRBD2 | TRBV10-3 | CATGGGLNGGYNEQFF | TGTGCCACGGGGGGGGGACTGAATGGAGGTTACAATGAGCAGTTCTTC
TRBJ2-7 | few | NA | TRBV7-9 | CASTRSSSYEQYF | TGTGCCAGCACCCGTTCGAGCTCCTACGAGCAGTACTTC
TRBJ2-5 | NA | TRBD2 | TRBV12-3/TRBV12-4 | CATKPGLADQETQYF | TGTGCCACCAAACCCGGACTAGCGGACCAAGAGACCCAGTACTTC
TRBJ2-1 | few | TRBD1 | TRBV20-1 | CSATRDRSNEQFF | TGCAGTGCTACAAGGGACAGATCGAATGAGCAGTTCTTC
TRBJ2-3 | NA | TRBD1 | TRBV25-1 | CASASQGESTDTQYF | TGTGCCAGCGCTTCTCAGGGGGAGAGCACAGATACGCAGTATTTT
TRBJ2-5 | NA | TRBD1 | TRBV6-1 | CASSEDGTGDRETQYF | TGTGCCAGCAGTGAAGACGGGACAGGGGATCGGGAGACCCAGTACTTC
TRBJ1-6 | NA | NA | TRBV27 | CASSRGRDTNSPLHF | TGTGCCAGCAGTCGAGGCCGGGACACCAATTCACCCCTCCACTTT
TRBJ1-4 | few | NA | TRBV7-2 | CASSLQGRPRLDEKLFF | TGTGCCAGCAGCTTGCAGGGTCGACCCAGGCTTGATGAAAAACTGTTTTTT
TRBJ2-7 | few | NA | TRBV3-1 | CASSQDLGRAYEQYF | TGTGCCAGCAGCCAAGATCTGGGCAGAGCCTACGAGCAGTACTTC
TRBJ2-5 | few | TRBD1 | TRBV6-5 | CASSYITTGVIGTQYF | TGTGCCAGCAGTTACATCACGACAGGGGTGATCGGGACCCAGTACTTC
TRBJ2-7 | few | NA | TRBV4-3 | CANSLTRDTPYEQYF | TGCGCCAACAGCCTCACCCGGGACACTCCCTACGAGCAGTACTTC
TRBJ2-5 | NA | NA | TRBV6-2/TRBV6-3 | CASSYNGGPLETQYF | TGTGCCAGCAGTTACAATGGGGGCCCTCTGGAGACCCAGTACTTC
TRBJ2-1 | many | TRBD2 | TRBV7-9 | CASILRLAGEQFF | TGTGCCAGCATCCTACGACTAGCCGGTGAGCAGTTCTTC
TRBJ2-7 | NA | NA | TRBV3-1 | CASSQGGVFSEQYF | TGTGCCAGCAGCCAAGGGGGAGTCTTTAGCGAGCAGTACTTC
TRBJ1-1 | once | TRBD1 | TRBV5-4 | CASSLPRDREAFF | TGTGCCAGCAGCTTGCCCCGGGACAGGGAAGCTTTCTTT
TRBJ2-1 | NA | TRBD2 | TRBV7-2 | CASSFDGREYAEQFF | TGTGCCAGCAGCTTCGACGGGAGGGAATACGCTGAGCAGTTCTTC
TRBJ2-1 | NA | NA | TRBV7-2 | CASSLLSATGSDEQFF | TGTGCCAGCAGCTTACTCTCGGCGACAGGTTCGGATGAGCAGTTCTTC
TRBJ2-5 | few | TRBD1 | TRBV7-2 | CASSFDRGPQETQYF | TGTGCCAGCAGCTTCGACAGGGGACCCCAAGAGACCCAGTACTTC
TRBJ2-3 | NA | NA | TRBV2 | CASSEGRPSTQYF | TGTGCCAGCAGTGAGGGCCGACCGAGTACGCAGTATTTT
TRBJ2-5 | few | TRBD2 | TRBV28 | CASGGLGRGETQYF | TGTGCCAGCGGGGGACTAGGGAGGGGAGAGACCCAGTACTTC
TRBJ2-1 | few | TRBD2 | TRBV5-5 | CASSEEAGNEDEQFF | TGTGCCAGCAGCGAGGAAGCGGGGAATGAGGATGAGCAGTTCTTC
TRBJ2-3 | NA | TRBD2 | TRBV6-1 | CASRMAGDLDTQYF | TGTGCCAGCAGGATGGCGGGAGATCTAGATACGCAGTATTTT
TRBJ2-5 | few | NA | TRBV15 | CATSRDPGSTGETQYF | TGTGCCACCAGCAGAGACCCCGGGTCTACTGGAGAGACCCAGTACTTC
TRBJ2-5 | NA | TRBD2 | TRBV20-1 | CSASSGLAVQETQYF | TGCAGTGCTAGCTCGGGACTAGCAGTACAAGAGACCCAGTACTTC
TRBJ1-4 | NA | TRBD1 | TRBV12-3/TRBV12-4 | CASRENPGTVGLGNEKLFF | TGTGCCAGCAGAGAAAACCCCGGGACAGTAGGTTTGGGAAATGAAAAACTGTTTTTT
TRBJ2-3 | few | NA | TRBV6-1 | CASNQDGLRTQYF | TGTGCCAGCAACCAAGACGGCCTGCGGACGCAGTATTTT
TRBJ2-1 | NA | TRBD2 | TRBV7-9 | CASSPKPRTSGYNEQFF | TGTGCCAGCAGCCCCAAACCTCGGACTAGCGGATACAATGAGCAGTTCTTC
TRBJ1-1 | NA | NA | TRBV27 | CASHRVRDTEAFF | TGTGCCAGCCACAGGGTTAGGGACACTGAAGCTTTCTTT
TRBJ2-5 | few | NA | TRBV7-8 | CASSPTTASSLEQYF | TGTGCCAGCAGCCCTACGACAGCATCGAGTTTGGAGCAGTACTTC
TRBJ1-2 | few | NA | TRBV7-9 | CASSLVGDQGYTF | TGTGCCAGCAGCTTAGTAGGGGACCAAGGCTACACCTTC
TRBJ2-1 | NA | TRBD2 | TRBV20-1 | CSTTGGTTSYNKQFF | TGCAGTACTACCGGAGGGACTACGTCCTACAATAAGCAGTTCTTC